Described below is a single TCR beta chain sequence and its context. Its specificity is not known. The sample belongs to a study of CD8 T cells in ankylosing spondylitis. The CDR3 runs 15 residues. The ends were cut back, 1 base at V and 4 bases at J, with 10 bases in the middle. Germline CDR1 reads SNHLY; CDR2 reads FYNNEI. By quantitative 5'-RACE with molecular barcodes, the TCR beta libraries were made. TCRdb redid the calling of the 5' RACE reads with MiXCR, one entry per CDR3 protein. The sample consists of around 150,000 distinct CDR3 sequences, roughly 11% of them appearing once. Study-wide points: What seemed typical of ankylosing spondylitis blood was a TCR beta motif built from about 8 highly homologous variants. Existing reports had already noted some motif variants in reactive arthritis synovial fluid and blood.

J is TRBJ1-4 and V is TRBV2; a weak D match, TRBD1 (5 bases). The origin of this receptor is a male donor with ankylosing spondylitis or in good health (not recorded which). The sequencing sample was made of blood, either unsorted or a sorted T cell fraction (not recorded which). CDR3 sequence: CASSEGTGYNEKLFF. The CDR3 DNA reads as TGTGCCAGCAGTGAAGGAACAGGTTATAATGAAAAACTGTTTTTT.